This T cell receptor beta chain is drawn from a study of cytomegalovirus exposure and HLA in healthy donors. Study outcomes and limitations: Altogether, 150 to 200 TCR beta chains were recorded as cytomegalovirus-associated. Presence/absence analyses assumed roughly uniform sequencing depth across donors, which may not hold. A few of the chains that were CMV-associated were confirmed in vitro to be specific for CMV antigens.

Germline values: CDR1 MGHRA, CDR2 YSYEKL. Trimming took off 2 bases at V and 0 bases at J, with 10 bases between the two ends. There are 15 residues in the CDR3. 60 Vbeta and 13 Jbeta primers were used in PCR. How the authors handled the data: About 10 million shared chains were among the about 80 million unique TCR beta chains that a later analysis counted. TCRdb's copy holds only in-frame clones and misses some; the assay was immunoSEQ multiplex PCR. Clone size and V and J calls were adopted from that table, with D and trimming inferred from the DNA. Here the sample spans roughly 190,000 clones, around a tenth being singletons. This clone appeared a few times. What it binds is not known.

This chain joins TRBV4-1 and TRBJ2-5; unclear D gene. The receptor was isolated from a woman aged 30 to 39 in good health and CMV-seropositive. Sequences were obtained from PBMCs. This chain's CDR3 is CASSQLPRYQETQYF. CDR3 nucleotides: TGCGCCAGCAGCCAATTGCCTAGGTACCAAGAGACCCAGTACTTC.